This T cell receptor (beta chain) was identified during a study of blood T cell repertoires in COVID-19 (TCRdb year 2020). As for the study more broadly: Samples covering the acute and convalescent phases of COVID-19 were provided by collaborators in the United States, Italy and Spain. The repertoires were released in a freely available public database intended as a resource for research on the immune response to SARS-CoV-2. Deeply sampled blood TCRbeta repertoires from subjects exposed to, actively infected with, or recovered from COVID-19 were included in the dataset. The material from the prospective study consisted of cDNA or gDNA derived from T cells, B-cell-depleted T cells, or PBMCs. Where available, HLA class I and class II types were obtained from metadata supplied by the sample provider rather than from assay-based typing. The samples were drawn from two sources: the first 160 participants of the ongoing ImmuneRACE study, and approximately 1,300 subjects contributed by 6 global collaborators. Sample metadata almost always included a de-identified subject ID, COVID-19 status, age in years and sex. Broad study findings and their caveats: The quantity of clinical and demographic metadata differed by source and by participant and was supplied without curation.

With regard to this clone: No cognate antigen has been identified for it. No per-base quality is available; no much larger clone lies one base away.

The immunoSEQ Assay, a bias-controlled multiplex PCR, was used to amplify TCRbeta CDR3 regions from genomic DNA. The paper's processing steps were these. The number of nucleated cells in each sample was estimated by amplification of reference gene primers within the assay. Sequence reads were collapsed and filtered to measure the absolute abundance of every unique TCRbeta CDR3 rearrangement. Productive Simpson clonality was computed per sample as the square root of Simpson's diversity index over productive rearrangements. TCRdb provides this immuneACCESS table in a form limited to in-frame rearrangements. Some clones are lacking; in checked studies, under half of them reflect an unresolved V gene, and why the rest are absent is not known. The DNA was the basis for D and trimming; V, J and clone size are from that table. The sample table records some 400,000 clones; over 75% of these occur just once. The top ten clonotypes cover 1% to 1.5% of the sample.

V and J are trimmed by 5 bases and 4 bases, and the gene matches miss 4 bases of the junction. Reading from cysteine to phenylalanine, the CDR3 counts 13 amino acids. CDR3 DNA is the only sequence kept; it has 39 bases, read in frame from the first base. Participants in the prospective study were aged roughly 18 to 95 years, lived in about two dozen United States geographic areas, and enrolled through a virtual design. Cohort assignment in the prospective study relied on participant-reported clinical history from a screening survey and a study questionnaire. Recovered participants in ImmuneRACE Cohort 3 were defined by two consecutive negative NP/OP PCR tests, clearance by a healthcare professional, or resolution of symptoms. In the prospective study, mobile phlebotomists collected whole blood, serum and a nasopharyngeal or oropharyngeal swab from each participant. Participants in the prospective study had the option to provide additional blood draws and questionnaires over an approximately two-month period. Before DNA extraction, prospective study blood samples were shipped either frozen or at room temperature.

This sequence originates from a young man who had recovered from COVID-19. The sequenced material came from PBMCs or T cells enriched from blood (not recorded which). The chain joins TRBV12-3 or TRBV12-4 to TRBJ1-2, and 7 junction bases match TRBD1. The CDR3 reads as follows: CASSPGTAYGYTF. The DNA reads TGTGCCAGCAGTCCGGGGACAGCCTATGGCTACACCTTC.